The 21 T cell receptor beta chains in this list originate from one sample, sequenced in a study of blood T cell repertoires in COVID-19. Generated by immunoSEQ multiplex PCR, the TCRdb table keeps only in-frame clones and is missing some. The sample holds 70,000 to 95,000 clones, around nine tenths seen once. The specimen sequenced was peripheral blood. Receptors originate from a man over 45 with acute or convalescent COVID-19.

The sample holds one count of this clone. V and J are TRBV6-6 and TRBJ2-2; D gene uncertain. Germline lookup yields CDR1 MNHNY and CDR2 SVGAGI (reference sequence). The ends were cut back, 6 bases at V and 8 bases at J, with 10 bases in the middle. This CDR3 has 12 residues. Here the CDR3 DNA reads TGTGCCAGCAGCCAGTTGTGGGGGGAGCTGTTTTTT. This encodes CASSQLWGELFF.

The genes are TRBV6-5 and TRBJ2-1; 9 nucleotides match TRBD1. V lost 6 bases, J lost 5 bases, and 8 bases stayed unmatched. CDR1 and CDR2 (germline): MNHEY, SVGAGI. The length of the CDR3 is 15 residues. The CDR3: CASRLQGAPDNEQFF. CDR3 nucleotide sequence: TGTGCCAGCAGGCTACAGGGGGCGCCGGACAATGAGCAGTTCTTC.

The CDR3 sequence is CASSSDMSYEQYV. The CDR3 bases are TGTGCCAGCAGTTCGGACATGTCCTACGAGCAGTACGTC. The genes are TRBV6-2 or TRBV6-3 and TRBJ2-7; possibly TRBD1 for D (5 bases). Germline CDR1 reads MNHEY; CDR2 reads SVGEGT. This CDR3 contains 13 residues. V dropped 4 bases and J dropped 1 base, with 8 bases sitting between them.

CDR3 coding DNA: TGTGCCAGCAGCTTGCCCCGGGATACTTCTGGGGCCAACGTCCTGACTTTC. As protein: CASSLPRDTSGANVLTF. The rearrangement joins TRBV5-8 to TRBJ2-6, with D possibly matching TRBD2 (5 bases). From germline, CDR1 is SGHTS and CDR2 YDEGEE. The CDR3 runs to 17 residues. V was shortened by 1 base and J by 1 base, with 12 bases between the two germline ends.

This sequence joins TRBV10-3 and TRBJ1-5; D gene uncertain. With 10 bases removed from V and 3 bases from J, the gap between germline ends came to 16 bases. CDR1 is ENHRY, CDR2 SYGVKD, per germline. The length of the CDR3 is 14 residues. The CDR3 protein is CATRGGLDNQPQHF. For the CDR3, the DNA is TGTGCCACCCGTGGCGGTTTAGACAATCAGCCCCAGCATTTT.

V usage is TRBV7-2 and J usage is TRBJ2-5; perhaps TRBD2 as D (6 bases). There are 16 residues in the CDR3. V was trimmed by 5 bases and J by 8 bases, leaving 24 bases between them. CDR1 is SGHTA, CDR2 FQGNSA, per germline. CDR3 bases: TGTGCCAGCAGCCCCGCCGGGGCGGGAATAAGAGAAACCCAGTACTTC. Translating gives CASSPAGAGIRETQYF.

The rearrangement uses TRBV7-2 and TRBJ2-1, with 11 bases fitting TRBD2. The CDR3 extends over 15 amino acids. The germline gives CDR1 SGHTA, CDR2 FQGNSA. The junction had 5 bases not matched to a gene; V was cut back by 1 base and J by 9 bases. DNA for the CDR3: TGTGCCAGCAGCTTAGTAGCTCTAGCGGGGGGTGAGCAGTTCTTC. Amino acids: CASSLVALAGGEQFF.

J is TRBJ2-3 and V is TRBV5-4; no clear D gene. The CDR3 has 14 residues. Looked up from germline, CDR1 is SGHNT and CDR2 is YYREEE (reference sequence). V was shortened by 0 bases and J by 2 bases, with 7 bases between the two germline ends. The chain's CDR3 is CASSLGGYTDTQYF. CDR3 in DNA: TGTGCCAGCAGCTTGGGCGGATACACAGATACGCAGTATTTT. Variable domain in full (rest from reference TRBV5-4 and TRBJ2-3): ETGVTQSPTHLIKTRGQQVTLRCSSQSGHNTVSWYQQALGQGPQFIFQYYREEENGRGNFPPRFSGLQFPNYSSELNVNALELDDSALYLCASSLGGYTDTQYFGPGTRLTVL.

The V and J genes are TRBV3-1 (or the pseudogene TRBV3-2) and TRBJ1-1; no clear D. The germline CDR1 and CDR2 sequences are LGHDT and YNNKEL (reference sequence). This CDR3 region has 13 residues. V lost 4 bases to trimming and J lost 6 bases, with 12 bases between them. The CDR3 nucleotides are TGTGCCAGCAGCCTAACTGGCGGGCCTGAAGCTTTCTTT. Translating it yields CASSLTGGPEAFF.

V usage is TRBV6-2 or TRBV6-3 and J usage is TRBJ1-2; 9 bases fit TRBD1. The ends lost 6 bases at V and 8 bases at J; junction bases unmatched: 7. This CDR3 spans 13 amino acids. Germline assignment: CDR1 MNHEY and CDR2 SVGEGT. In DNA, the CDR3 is TGTGCCAGCAGCCCGGGACAGGGAGGAGGCTACACCTTC. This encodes CASSPGQGGGYTF.

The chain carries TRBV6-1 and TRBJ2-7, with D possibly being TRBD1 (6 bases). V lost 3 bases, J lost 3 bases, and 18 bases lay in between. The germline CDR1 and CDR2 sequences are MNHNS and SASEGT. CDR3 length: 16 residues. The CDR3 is CASSDRTAPFGYEQYF. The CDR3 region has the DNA TGTGCCAGCAGTGACAGGACAGCCCCGTTCGGCTACGAGCAGTACTTC.

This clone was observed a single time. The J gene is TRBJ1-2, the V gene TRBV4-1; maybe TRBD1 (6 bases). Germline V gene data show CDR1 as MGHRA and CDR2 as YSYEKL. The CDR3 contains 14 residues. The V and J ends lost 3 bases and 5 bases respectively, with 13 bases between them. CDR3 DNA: TGCGCCAGCAGCCACCCCGGGGGGGCGTATGGCTACACCTTC. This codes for CASSHPGGAYGYTF.

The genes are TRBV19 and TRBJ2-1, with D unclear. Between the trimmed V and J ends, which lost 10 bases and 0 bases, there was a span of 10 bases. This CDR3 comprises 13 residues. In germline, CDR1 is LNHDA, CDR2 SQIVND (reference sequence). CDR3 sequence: CATRLDSYNEQFF. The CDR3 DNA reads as TGTGCCACCCGACTCGACTCCTACAATGAGCAGTTCTTC.

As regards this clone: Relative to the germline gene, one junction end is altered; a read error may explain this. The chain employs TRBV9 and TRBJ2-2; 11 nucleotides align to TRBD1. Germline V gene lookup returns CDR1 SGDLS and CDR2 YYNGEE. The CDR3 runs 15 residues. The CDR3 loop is CASSIGQGATRELFF. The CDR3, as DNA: TGTGCCAGCAGCATTGGACAGGGGGCCACCAGGGAGCTGTTTTTT.

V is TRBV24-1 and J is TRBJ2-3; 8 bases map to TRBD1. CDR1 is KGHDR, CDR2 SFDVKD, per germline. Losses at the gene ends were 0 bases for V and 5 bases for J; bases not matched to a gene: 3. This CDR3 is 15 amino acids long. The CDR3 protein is CATSDLRQGIDTQYF. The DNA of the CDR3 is TGTGCCACCAGTGATTTGAGACAGGGGATAGATACGCAGTATTTT.

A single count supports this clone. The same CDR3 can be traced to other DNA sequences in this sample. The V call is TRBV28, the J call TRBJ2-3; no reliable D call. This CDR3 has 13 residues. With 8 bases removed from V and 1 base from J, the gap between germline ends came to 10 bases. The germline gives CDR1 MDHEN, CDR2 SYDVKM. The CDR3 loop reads CASSLRGTDTQYF. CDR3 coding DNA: TGTGCCAGCTCGCTCCGGGGCACAGATACGCAGTATTTT. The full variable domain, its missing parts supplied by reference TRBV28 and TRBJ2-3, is DVKVTQSSRYLVKRTGEKVFLECVQDMDHENMFWYRQDPGLGLRLIYFSYDVKMKEKGDIPEGYSVSREKKERFSLILESASTNQTSMYLCASSLRGTDTQYFGPGTRLTVL.

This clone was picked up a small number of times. CDR3 loop: CASSVDWSYEQYF. The CDR3, as DNA: TGCGCCAGCAGCGTGGACTGGTCCTACGAGCAGTACTTC. J is TRBJ2-7 and V is TRBV4-1; D perhaps matches TRBD2 (5 bases). The CDR3 has 13 amino acids. The germline V and J ends were trimmed by 5 bases and 1 base, with 9 bases remaining between them. Germline V gene data show CDR1 as MGHRA and CDR2 as YSYEKL.

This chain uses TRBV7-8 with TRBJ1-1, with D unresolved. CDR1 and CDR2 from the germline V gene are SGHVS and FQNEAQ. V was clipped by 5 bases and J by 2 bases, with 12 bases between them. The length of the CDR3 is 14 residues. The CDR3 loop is CASSPSAANTEAFF. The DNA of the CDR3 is TGTGCCAGCAGCCCCTCGGCGGCCAACACTGAAGCTTTCTTT.

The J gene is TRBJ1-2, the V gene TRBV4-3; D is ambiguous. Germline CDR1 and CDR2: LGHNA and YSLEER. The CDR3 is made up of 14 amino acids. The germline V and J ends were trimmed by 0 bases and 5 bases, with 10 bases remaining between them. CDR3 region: CASSQDKESYGYTF. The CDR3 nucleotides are TGCGCCAGCAGCCAAGATAAGGAGAGTTATGGCTACACCTTC.

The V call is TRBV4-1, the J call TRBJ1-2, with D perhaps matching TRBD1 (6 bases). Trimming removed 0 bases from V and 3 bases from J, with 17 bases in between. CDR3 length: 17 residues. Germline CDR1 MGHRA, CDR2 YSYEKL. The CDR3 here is CASSQDRGGRVDYGYTF. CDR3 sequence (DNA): TGCGCCAGCAGCCAAGATCGCGGGGGGCGGGTGGACTATGGCTACACCTTC.

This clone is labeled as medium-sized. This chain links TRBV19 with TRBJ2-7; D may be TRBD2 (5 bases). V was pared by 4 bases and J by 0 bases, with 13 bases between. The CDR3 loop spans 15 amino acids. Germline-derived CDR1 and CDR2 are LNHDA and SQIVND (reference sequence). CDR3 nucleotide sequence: TGTGCCAGTAGTACTCGGACTGGGAGCTCCTACGAGCAGTACGTC. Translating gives CASSTRTGSSYEQYV.